These T cell receptor beta chains were read from a single sample in a study of blood T cell repertoires in COVID-19. Some clones are missing from TCRdb's copy, which holds only in-frame ones; the method was immunoSEQ multiplex PCR. The sample has 65,000 to 95,000 clones, around nine tenths seen once. The sequenced sample was peripheral blood. These receptor sequences come from a man aged 25 to 40 with acute or convalescent COVID-19. Each CDR3 is given with its conserved first and last residue. The order of the fields is J gene, clone size, V gene, D gene, CDR3 DNA, CDR3 protein. A D gene is named only where the DNA matches it firmly. The listing skips clone size in some rows; elsewhere it reads once, few, many or a size class.

TRBJ2-1	NA	TRBV28	NA	TGTGCCGTCGAAGGGGGGGGTCCCCTGACCTCCTACAATGAGCAGTTCTTC	CAVEGGGPLTSYNEQFF
TRBJ1-1	NA	TRBV4-1	NA	TGCGCCAGCAGCCAAGAAGGGGTAGCCACTGAAGCTTTCTTT	CASSQEGVATEAFF
TRBJ1-2	NA	TRBV18	NA	TGTGCCAGCTCTCCCCGAAGGGAGGAAAGGGGCTATGGCTACACCTTC	CASSPRREERGYGYTF
TRBJ2-2	NA	TRBV21-1	NA	TGTGCCAGCAGCAAAGGCGGTGGGACTAGCGGGAGGAATAAGGGAAACACCGGGGAGCTGTTTTTT	CASSKGGGTSGRNKGNTGELFF
TRBJ2-7	NA	TRBV6-5	NA	TGTGCCAGCAGCTCCGAGGACTCAGGGGCCTACGAGCAGTACTTC	CASSSEDSGAYEQYF
TRBJ2-2	NA	TRBV4-2	TRBD2	TGTGCCAGCAGCCTCGGACTAGCTAACACCGGGGAGCTGTTTTTT	CASSLGLANTGELFF
TRBJ1-1	once	TRBV5-6	TRBD1	TGTGCCAGCACCCGGGACAGGGGGACTGAAGCTTTCTTT	CASTRDRGTEAFF
TRBJ2-5	NA	TRBV6-4	TRBD2	TGTGCCAGCAGTGGGACTAGCGGGAGGGGAGAGACCCAGTACTTC	CASSGTSGRGETQYF
TRBJ2-7	NA	TRBV28	NA	TGTGCCAGCAGTTTATCCCCTATCCCCATCGGGTACTTC	CASSLSPIPIGYF
TRBJ2-2	NA	TRBV9	TRBD1	TGTGCCAGCAGCGTATCAACAGGGGGCGGGGAGCTGTTTTTT	CASSVSTGGGELFF
TRBJ1-1	NA	TRBV24-1	NA	TGTGCCACCCGGGACAACCTAAACACTGAAGCTTTCTTT	CATRDNLNTEAFF
TRBJ1-6	NA	TRBV28	NA	TGTGCCAGCAGTTCTCCGGGATCCATAGGTTCACCCCTCCACTTT	CASSSPGSIGSPLHF
TRBJ1-4	few	TRBV18	TRBD1	TGTGCCAGCTCACCCGCCTCCGGGACAGGCTGGGCTAATGAAAAACTGTTTTTT	CASSPASGTGWANEKLFF
TRBJ2-7	few	TRBV4-3	NA	TGCGCCAGCAGCCAAGGTTTGAGTTATTCCTACGAGCAGTACTTC	CASSQGLSYSYEQYF
TRBJ2-3	NA	TRBV7-9	NA	TGTGCCAGCAGCTTAGCGTCTACAGACACAGATACGCAGTATTTT	CASSLASTDTDTQYF
TRBJ2-3	NA	TRBV9	TRBD2	TGTGCCAGCAGCCCACAGACTAGCGCGGTAGATACGCAGTATTTT	CASSPQTSAVDTQYF
TRBJ2-7	NA	TRBV7-2	NA	TGTGCCAGCAGCTCCTACAGCGGGTACGAGCAGTACTTC	CASSSYSGYEQYF
TRBJ1-1	NA	TRBV28	NA	TGTGCCAGCAGCCTTAAGTTGGTGAGGTCTGAAGCTTTCTTT	CASSLKLVRSEAFF
TRBJ1-4	once	TRBV21-1	NA	TGTGCCAGCAGCAAAGGATTCTACAGGGGAAGGAATAATGAAAAACTGTTTTTT	CASSKGFYRGRNNEKLFF
TRBJ2-7	NA	TRBV28	TRBD2	TGTGCCAGCAGGACTAGCGGGAACTACGAGCAGTACTTC	CASRTSGNYEQYF
TRBJ2-3	NA	TRBV11-2	TRBD1	TGTGCCAGCAGGGGACAGGGGGTCGCGACAGATACGCAGTATTTT	CASRGQGVATDTQYF
TRBJ2-5	NA	TRBV14	TRBD2	TGTGCCAGCAGCCCGGGACTAGCTTTCGAGACCCAGTACTTC	CASSPGLAFETQYF